Shown below are 19 T cell receptor beta chains from a single sample sequenced in a study of T cells in Graves' hyperthyroidism and ophthalmopathy (dated by TCRdb to the late 2010s). The library came from multiplex PCR. The data were produced on an Illumina HiSeq 2000. TCR beta CDR3 regions were amplified from RNA transcripts. The TCR CDR3 was subjected to a first round of RT-PCR using the HTBI primer set and the Qiagen OneStep RT-PCR kit. The raw public data were reprocessed by TCRdb itself: fastp quality trimming at Q25, MiXCR clonotype calling, in-frame beta chains only. Here each entry gathers all rows of one CDR3 protein and keeps the most common genes and DNA. The table for this sample lists approximately 400,000 distinct CDR3 sequences; 15% to 18% of them were counted only once. The ten most abundant clones make up around an eighth of the sample. Sequencing was performed on blood. Source of these receptors: a young woman with Graves' hyperthyroidism.

The chain links TRBV9 to TRBJ2-7, with 10 bases identical to TRBD1. The germline V gene encodes CDR1 SGDLS and CDR2 YYNGEE. Trimming cost V 2 bases and J 3 bases; bases outside gene matches: 2. The CDR3 is made up of 14 amino acids. The CDR3 is CASSVGQGGYEQYF. CDR3 nucleotides: TGTGCCAGCAGCGTCGGACAGGGGGGCTACGAGCAGTACTTC. Complete variable domain (other parts from reference TRBV9 and TRBJ2-7): DSGVTQTPKHLITATGQRVTLRCSPRSGDLSVYWYQQSLDQGLQFLIQYYNGEERAKGNILERFSAQQFPDLHSELNLSSLELGDSALYFCASSVGQGGYEQYFGPGTRLTVT.

V gene TRBV11-2 combines with J gene TRBJ2-1; the D is unclear. Germline V gene sequence: CDR1 SGHAT, CDR2 FQNNGV. The CDR3 is made up of 13 amino acids. V gave up 1 base and J gave up 10 bases, with 11 bases separating them. CDR3 sequence reads: CASSLVGFGEQFF. The CDR3 DNA follows: TGTGCCAGCAGCTTAGTCGGCTTCGGGGAGCAGTTCTTC.

This clonotype was seen ten or more times. The J gene is TRBJ2-5, the V gene TRBV2, with 9 nucleotides matching TRBD2. Germline trimming cut 9 bases from V and 11 bases from J; bases unmatched to any gene: 19. In germline, CDR1 is SNHLY, CDR2 FYNNEI. The CDR3 runs 15 residues. In DNA form, the CDR3 reads TGTGCCAGTGAAGCAGGGGTAGCGGGGGCCACCATACAGTACTTC. Translation: CASEAGVAGATIQYF.

This clonotype was counted many times. The chain uses TRBV7-9 and TRBJ2-5, with 11 positions matching TRBD2. The CDR3 has 14 amino acids. Germline lookup yields CDR1 SEHNR and CDR2 FQNEAQ (reference sequence). J lost 5 bases, V lost 5 bases, and 4 bases had no gene match. CDR3 sequence reads: CASSPRTSGETQYF. CDR3 bases: TGTGCCAGCAGCCCACGGACTAGCGGGGAGACCCAGTACTTC.

The J gene is TRBJ1-1, the V gene TRBV12-3 or TRBV12-4; D gene uncertain. The CDR3 sequence is 11 residues long. V dropped 3 bases and J dropped 8 bases, with 7 bases sitting between them. The DNA of the CDR3 is TGTGCCAGCAGTTTCCCGACGGAAGCTTTCTTT. This codes for CASSFPTEAFF.

The chain uses TRBV7-9 and TRBJ1-1; D not certain. CDR1 SEHNR and CDR2 FQNEAQ come from the germline V gene (reference sequence). Trimming left V 5 bases short and J 4 bases short, with 8 bases between. CDR3 size: 12 residues. The CDR3, as DNA: TGTGCCAGCAGCCAAAGGTTCACTGAAGCTTTCTTT. Protein product: CASSQRFTEAFF.

This clonotype was detected only a few times. The V and J genes are TRBV9 and TRBJ2-1; D could derive from TRBD1 or TRBD2 (6 bases each). Trimming removed 3 bases from V and 1 base from J, with 23 bases in between. This CDR3 region has 19 residues. Per the germline V gene, CDR1 is SGDLS and CDR2 is YYNGEE. The CDR3 region is CASSEGTPIQGRSYNEQFF. The CDR3 DNA reads TGTGCCAGCAGCGAGGGGACACCAATTCAGGGGAGGTCCTACAATGAGCAGTTCTTC.

This clonotype was seen repeatedly, ten times or more. The gene calls are TRBV11-1 and TRBJ1-2; D unclear. V dropped 5 bases and J dropped 4 bases, with 11 bases sitting between them. CDR3 length: 13 residues. Looked up from germline, CDR1 is SGHAT and CDR2 is FQDESV (reference sequence). The CDR3 sequence is CASSLGDIYGYTF. For the CDR3, the DNA is TGTGCCAGCAGCCTCGGAGATATCTATGGCTACACCTTC.

CDR3 nucleotides: TGCAGTGCTAGAGATCCAGCGGGGGGCTCCTACAATGAGCAGTTCTTC. It is translated as CSARDPAGGSYNEQFF. The rearrangement joins TRBV20-1 to TRBJ2-1; 9 bases are a match to TRBD2. With 0 bases clipped from V and 0 bases from J, the junction kept 3 bases outside the gene matches. This CDR3 is built from 16 residues. CDR1 DFQATT and CDR2 SNEGSKA come from the germline V gene (reference sequence).

This clonotype appeared many times. V usage is TRBV4-3 and J usage is TRBJ2-1; TRBD2 agrees at 9 bases. This CDR3 region has 15 residues. The trim removed 0 bases at V and 3 bases at J, leaving 0 bases unmatched. Germline CDR1 reads LGHNA; CDR2 reads YSLEER. The DNA for the CDR3 is TGCGCCAGCAGCCAAGAAGCGGGGGGCTACAATGAGCAGTTCTTC. Translated, it gives CASSQEAGGYNEQFF.

This clonotype was seen many times. The chain couples TRBV20-1 to TRBJ2-7, with 12 positions matching TRBD1. CDR1 and CDR2 from the germline V gene are DFQATT and SNEGSKA (reference sequence). This CDR3 spans 12 amino acids. The CDR3 sequence is CAGTGGRYEQYF. CDR3 bases: TGCGCAGGGACAGGGGGCCGGTACGAGCAGTACTTC.

The chain links TRBV12-3 or TRBV12-4 to TRBJ2-2; 10 bases line up with TRBD1. The CDR3 runs to 16 residues. V was pared by 6 bases and J by 5 bases, with 9 bases of the junction left unmatched. In DNA, the CDR3 is TGTGCCAGCAGCCTACTTCGGACAGGGGGGACCGGGGAGCTGTTTTTT. Its translation is CASSLLRTGGTGELFF.

There are many counts of this clonotype. This chain uses TRBV2 with TRBJ2-7; TRBD2 matches at 8 bases. The CDR3 totals 17 residues. V gave up 3 bases and J gave up 5 bases; unmatched junction bases: 15. CDR1 is SNHLY and CDR2 is FYNNEI in the germline V gene. CDR3 in DNA: TGTGCCAGCAGTGAGGCGCCCCCAAGCGGGAGTATCGACGAGCAGTACTTC. Translating gives CASSEAPPSGSIDEQYF. The full variable domain, its missing parts supplied by reference TRBV2 and TRBJ2-7, is EPEVTQTPSHQVTQMGQEVILRCVPISNHLYFYWYRQILGQKVEFLVSFYNNEISEKSEIFDDQFSVERPDGSNFTLKIRSTKLEDSAMYFCASSEAPPSGSIDEQYFGPGTRLTVT.

This CDR3 is CASSARDRKSGWNYGYTF. For the CDR3, the DNA is TGTGCCAGCAGTGCCCGGGACAGGAAGTCAGGGTGGAACTATGGCTACACCTTC. This rearrangement joins TRBV12-3 or TRBV12-4 to TRBJ1-2, with TRBD1 matching 8 bases. Trimming at V came to 5 bases and at J to 2 bases, leaving 16 bases not matched to a gene. The CDR3 is 18 amino acids.

V gene TRBV7-8 combines with J gene TRBJ2-4; no reliable D call. CDR1 is SGHVS, CDR2 FQNEAQ, per germline. The CDR3 extends over 15 amino acids. Deletions cut 3 bases from V and 8 bases from J, with 17 bases between. This chain's CDR3 is CASSLADWAPHIQYF. The CDR3 DNA reads TGTGCCAGCAGCTTGGCAGACTGGGCCCCTCACATTCAGTACTTC.

This clonotype was seen many times. The chain employs TRBV6-2 or TRBV6-3 and TRBJ2-5; D call uncertain. The CDR3 has 15 residues. Looked up from germline, CDR1 is MNHEY and CDR2 is SVGEGT. The germline V and J ends were trimmed by 8 bases and 0 bases, with 16 bases remaining between them. The CDR3 DNA sequence: TGTGCCAGCCGATCACCACCCGCTTACCAAGAGACCCAGTACTTC. Amino acid sequence: CASRSPPAYQETQYF.

There are many counts of this clonotype. This chain joins TRBV7-3 and TRBJ1-1; TRBD1 is a possible D gene (6 bases). Germline lookup yields CDR1 SGHTA and CDR2 FQGTGA. The V and J ends lost 1 base and 0 bases respectively, with 9 bases between them. The CDR3 length is 15 residues. As DNA, the CDR3 is TGTGCCAGCAGCTTAATTGGGGGGCTGAACACTGAAGCTTTCTTT. As protein: CASSLIGGLNTEAFF.

As concerns this clonotype: A much larger clone lies a single base off, so this may be a read error. The chain couples TRBV11-2 to TRBJ2-2; 13 nucleotides match TRBD2. The CDR3 spans 17 residues. V dropped 5 bases and J dropped 3; count of bases not matched to a gene: 6. Germline CDR1 SGHAT, CDR2 FQNNGV. The chain's CDR3 is CASSPRTSGSDTGELFF. The CDR3 DNA reads as TGTGCCAGCAGCCCCAGGACTAGCGGGAGTGACACCGGGGAGCTGTTTTTT.

This clonotype showed up many times. The chain joins TRBV20-1 to TRBJ2-1; D is ambiguous. Trimming cost V 6 bases and J 3 bases, with 12 bases left between them. CDR3 length: 13 residues. From germline, CDR1 is DFQATT and CDR2 SNEGSKA (reference sequence). DNA for the CDR3: TGCAGTGCACAACTATTAAACTACAATGAGCAGTTCTTC. Its protein product is CSAQLLNYNEQFF.